This TCR beta chain was sequenced during a study of blood T cell repertoires in COVID-19 (dated by TCRdb to the early 2020s). Background for the entire study: Collaborator samples came from the United States, Italy and Spain and covered acute and convalescent phases of COVID-19. The material from the prospective study consisted of cDNA or gDNA derived from T cells, B-cell-depleted T cells, or PBMCs. The dataset comprised deeply sampled blood TCRbeta repertoires from subjects exposed to, actively infected with, or recovered from COVID-19. The repertoires were made available in a free public database intended to serve as a resource for research on the immune response to SARS-CoV-2. Samples came from the ongoing ImmuneRACE study (first 160 participants) plus 1,254 subjects from 6 global collaborators. Nearly every sample came with metadata listing a de-identified subject ID, COVID-19 status, age in years and sex. Where available, HLA class I and class II types were taken from metadata supplied by the sample provider and were not determined by assay-based typing.

The collaborating institutions used their own protocols to collect whole blood in K2EDTA tubes. Collaborator samples were shipped for TCRbeta analysis as frozen whole blood, isolated PBMCs, or DNA extracted from either sample type. For this clone: What antigen it recognizes has not been identified. Nothing much larger sits one base from this clone, and base qualities are not available.

V was cut back by 4 bases and J by 0 bases, leaving a gap of 10 bases between them. Counted from cysteine to phenylalanine, this CDR3 has 15 amino acids. The CDR3 DNA has 45 bases and is translated from base 1. The CDR1 and CDR2 encoded by the germline V gene are SGHAT and FQNNGV. TCRbeta CDR3 regions were amplified from genomic DNA by means of the immunoSEQ Assay, a bias-controlled multiplex PCR. As for the authors' bioinformatics: The number of nucleated cells in each sample was estimated by amplification of reference gene primers within the assay. To quantify the absolute abundance of each unique TCRbeta CDR3 rearrangement, sequence reads were collapsed and filtered. Productive Simpson clonality was computed per sample as the square root of Simpson's diversity index over productive rearrangements. The table comes from immuneACCESS by way of TCRdb, which keeps in-frame sequences with V and J called. Part of the clones is missing from these tables; in studies checked, under half for an unresolved V gene and the rest for unknown reasons. The DNA gave D and trimming, while V, J and clone size come from that table. The sample table contains almost 200,000 clones; only one count was recorded for roughly nine tenths of them. Of the sample, 0.7% to 0.85% falls within the top ten clones.

Study-wide conclusions, independent of this receptor: The amount of clinical and demographic metadata varied by source and participant and was provided uncurated.

The receptor was derived from a woman in her 70s with acute or convalescent COVID-19. The sequencing sample was made of peripheral blood. The sequence links TRBV11-2 to TRBJ2-1; the D gene is perhaps TRBD2, on 6 matching bases. The CDR3 protein sequence reads: CASSSLAPSYNEQFF. The nucleotide sequence is TGTGCCAGCAGCTCGCTAGCGCCCTCCTACAATGAGCAGTTCTTC.